The source of this T cell receptor (beta chain) is a study of blood T cell repertoires in COVID-19. The wider study: Donors in the United States, Italy and Spain gave samples during acute or convalescent COVID-19.

Those who participated ranged in age from about 18 to 89 years and resided in under 25 US areas. Each recovered donor of Cohort 3 presented with two negative PCRs, clearance, or symptom resolution. This CDR3 has 13 residues. V dropped 4 bases and J dropped 3 bases, with 11 bases sitting between them. Per germline, CDR1 SGHRS and CDR2 YFSETQ. Original processing notes: Cell counts per sample came from amplifying reference gene primers. Profiling relied on immunoSEQ multiplex PCR, and the TCRdb table lists in-frame clones only, not all of them. V and J calls plus clone size are reproduced from that table; the DNA served to infer D and trimming. This table holds under 500,000 clones, around 87% found once.

The chain couples TRBV5-1 to TRBJ2-7; tentatively, D is TRBD1 (5 bases). The sample consisted of PBMCs or T cells enriched from blood (not recorded which). The clonotype was recovered from a young man who had recovered from COVID-19. The CDR3 loop reads CASSLHTGYEQYF. DNA for the CDR3: TGCGCCAGCAGCCTCCACACAGGCTACGAGCAGTACTTC.